Given below is one T cell receptor beta chain in context. Its antigen is unknown. The PCR made use of 60 Vbeta and 13 Jbeta primers. Data came from immunoSEQ multiplex PCR; TCRdb stores just in-frame clones and leaves some out. The sample shows 150,000 to 200,000 clones, around 84% of them seen only once. The CDR3 totals 17 residues. Trimming took 5 bases from V and 7 from J; bases not matched to a gene: 16. CDR1 and CDR2 (germline): SGHVS, FNYEAQ. These data belong to a study of cytomegalovirus exposure and HLA in healthy donors. The study, taken as a whole, reports: Researchers reported in a later analysis that a missense DCLRE1C variant was tied to TCR beta V- and J-gene trimming. Further analysis was carried out later, and it showed several of the most significant clusters appearing linked to common viral pathogens. Relative to equally common others, HLA-associated TCR beta chains showed greater clonal expansion in a later analysis.

The chain employs TRBV7-6 and TRBJ2-1, with 8 positions matching TRBD2. Input material: PBMCs. The TCR originated in a man between 35 and 55 years old in good health and CMV-seropositive. The CDR3 sequence: CASSPPPAGGRLNEQFF. CDR3 sequence (DNA): TGTGCCAGCAGCCCCCCCCCTGCGGGAGGAAGATTGAATGAGCAGTTCTTC.